The next 21 T cell receptor beta chains were all read from a single sample in a study of OX40 agonist ivuxolimab in advanced cancers. The method was immunoSEQ multiplex PCR; TCRdb's version includes in-frame clones alone and lacks a portion of them. The repertoire includes about 69,000 clones, roughly nine tenths of them detected once, and about 0.3% sits in the top ten. Sequences were derived from CD4+ or CD8+ T cells sorted from blood, sampled in a trial of the OX40 agonist ivuxolimab. The receptors were gathered from an adult with an advanced solid tumor such as melanoma, head and neck, liver or kidney cancer.

The chain has TRBV7-2 and TRBJ2-7; D may be TRBD1 (7 bases). Trimming removed 1 base at V and 6 bases at J, with 19 bases between. CDR1 is SGHTA and CDR2 is FQGNSA in the germline V gene. This CDR3 region has 16 residues. The CDR3 DNA is TGTGCCAGCAGCTTAGATGGCGGGACAGCGAAGGTCGAGCAGTACTTC. It translates to CASSLDGGTAKVEQYF.

The chain recombines TRBV18 with TRBJ2-2; D not resolved. This CDR3 has 17 residues. V dropped 2 bases and J dropped 5 bases, with 18 bases sitting between them. In germline, CDR1 is KGHSH, CDR2 LQKENI. The CDR3 protein is CASSPTDMGRRTGELFF. CDR3 sequence (DNA): TGTGCCAGCTCACCAACCGACATGGGTCGGCGAACCGGGGAGCTGTTTTTT.

CDR3 in amino acids: CASSLTRNQPQHF. In DNA, the CDR3 is TGTGCCAGCAGCTTAACACGAAATCAGCCCCAGCATTTT. This chain uses TRBV7-2 with TRBJ1-5; D gene uncertain. V lost 2 bases, J lost 4 bases, and 6 bases lay in between. CDR3 length equals 13 residues. Germline-derived CDR1 and CDR2 are SGHTA and FQGNSA.

The J gene is TRBJ2-3, the V gene TRBV2; 10 nucleotides line up with TRBD1. The CDR3 covers 12 residues. V lost 3 bases and J lost 10; bases outside the gene matches: 1. CDR1 SNHLY and CDR2 FYNNEI come from the germline V gene. In DNA, the CDR3 is TGTGCCAGCAGTGAGACAGGGGGCTCGCAGTATTTT. This translates into CASSETGGSQYF.

The chain links TRBV5-1 to TRBJ1-4; 7 bases fit TRBD1. CDR1 is SGHRS, CDR2 YFSETQ, per germline. Trimming removed 4 bases from V and 1 base from J; junction bases left unmatched: 4. This CDR3 comprises 15 residues. CDR3: CASSRGGVTNEKLFF. For the CDR3, the DNA is TGCGCCAGCAGCCGAGGGGGCGTAACTAATGAAAAACTGTTTTTT.

V is TRBV21-1 and J is TRBJ2-3; the table gives TRBD2 as D, unverified against the DNA. TRBV21-1 is flagged as a pseudogene. The CDR3 loop spans 14 amino acids. The CDR3 sequence is CASQREGLTDTQYF. CDR3 nucleotide sequence: TGTGCCAGCCAACGGGAGGGCCTGACAGATACGCAGTATTTT.

The rearrangement uses TRBV11-1 and TRBJ2-2; the D is unclear. This CDR3 has 14 amino acids. CDR1 is SGHAT, CDR2 FQDESV, per germline (reference sequence). With 1 base removed from V and 5 bases from J, the gap between germline ends came to 8 bases. CDR3 in amino acids: CASSLGPQTGELFF. In nucleotides, the CDR3 is TGTGCCAGCAGCTTAGGTCCCCAAACCGGGGAGCTGTTTTTT.

The chain is built from TRBV6-4 and TRBJ2-7; no firm D call. This CDR3 has 15 amino acids. From germline, CDR1 is MRHNA and CDR2 SNTAGT. The V gene lost 6 bases and the J gene lost 6 bases, with 21 bases spanning the gap. CDR3 DNA: TGTGCCAGCAGCCGAGAGTTTGGATCCCGGTCCGAGCAGTACTTC. Translated, it gives CASSREFGSRSEQYF.

The V call is TRBV29-1, the J call TRBJ2-7; D call uncertain. Germline assignment: CDR1 SQVTM and CDR2 ANQGSEA. Between the trimmed V and J ends, which lost 0 bases and 5 bases, there was a span of 8 bases. This CDR3 contains 12 residues. CDR3 region: CSVEERRNEQYF. In nucleotides, the CDR3 is TGCAGCGTTGAAGAACGGCGTAACGAGCAGTACTTC.

V gene TRBV5-5 combines with J gene TRBJ1-2; tentatively, D is TRBD1 (5 bases). CDR1 is SGHKS, CDR2 YYEKEE, per germline (reference sequence). CDR3 length: 14 residues. V dropped 4 bases and J dropped 5 bases, with 15 bases sitting between them. CDR3 loop: CASSPDGGSYGYTF. For the CDR3, the DNA is TGTGCCAGCAGCCCGGACGGGGGGAGTTATGGCTACACCTTC.

The rearrangement links TRBV6-6 to TRBJ1-1, with TRBD1 identical over 9 bases. Trimming took 6 bases from V and 5 from J; bases not matched to a gene: 4. Germline CDR1 is MNHNY and CDR2 is SVGAGI (reference sequence). CDR3 length: 13 amino acids. This CDR3 is CASRDRGGTEAFF. The CDR3 DNA reads TGTGCCAGCAGGGACAGGGGTGGTACTGAAGCTTTCTTT.

The CDR3 loop is CASSETGQQHYEQYF. DNA of the CDR3: TGTGCCAGCAGTGAAACCGGACAGCAACACTACGAGCAGTACTTC. This chain joins TRBV2 and TRBJ2-7, with D possibly matching TRBD1 (6 bases). Trimming removed 2 bases at V and 3 bases at J, with 14 bases between. Looked up from germline, CDR1 is SNHLY and CDR2 is FYNNEI. This CDR3 has 15 amino acids.

The chain links TRBV13 to TRBJ1-1, with D maybe TRBD1 (5 bases). CDR1 and CDR2 (germline): PRHDT, FYEKMQ (reference sequence). This CDR3 comprises 17 residues. Trimming removed 6 bases from V and 2 bases from J, with 22 bases in between. The CDR3 sequence is CASRDSIGKGINTEAFF. CDR3 DNA: TGTGCCAGCAGGGATTCAATAGGAAAGGGGATAAACACTGAAGCTTTCTTT.

The chain couples TRBV28 to TRBJ2-1, with 10 bases that match TRBD2. Germline V gene data show CDR1 as MDHEN and CDR2 as SYDVKM. The V gene end was trimmed by 6 bases and the J gene end by 5 bases; junction bases not matched to a gene: 13. The CDR3 length is 17 residues. CDR3 bases: TGTGCCAGCAGGAATTACGAGCGGGAGGGAAATAACAATGAGCAGTTCTTC. Its translation is CASRNYEREGNNNEQFF.

The V call is TRBV18, the J call TRBJ2-7; TRBD1 or TRBD2 may be the D gene (5 bases each). The CDR3 runs 14 residues. Looked up from germline, CDR1 is KGHSH and CDR2 is LQKENI. V dropped 2 bases and J dropped 2 bases, with 10 bases sitting between them. This CDR3 reads CASSPSTGPYEQYF. CDR3 DNA: TGTGCCAGCTCACCATCTACGGGGCCCTACGAGCAGTACTTC.

V is TRBV1 and J is TRBJ2-7; the D call TRBD1 from the table was never checked on the DNA. TRBV1 is recorded as a pseudogene. The CDR3 runs 15 residues. The CDR3 DNA follows: TGCACCAGCAGCCTCCCGGGACAGGGGACCTACGAGCAGTACTTC. Translating it yields CTSSLPGQGTYEQYF.

The rearrangement joins TRBV30 to TRBJ1-5; D unresolved. Germline values: CDR1 GTSNPN, CDR2 SVGIG (reference sequence). CDR3 length: 13 residues. Deletions cut 2 bases from V and 3 bases from J, with 8 bases between. The CDR3 DNA follows: TGTGCCTGGAGTCCGGGAGTCAATCAGCCCCAGCATTTT. It translates to CAWSPGVNQPQHF.

This clone was picked up one time. V and J are TRBV5-1 and TRBJ2-1, with D perhaps TRBD1 or TRBD2 (5 bases each). The CDR3 extends over 16 amino acids. In germline, CDR1 is SGHRS, CDR2 YFSETQ. The V gene lost 0 bases and the J gene lost 3 bases, with 13 bases spanning the gap. The CDR3 DNA follows: TGCGCCAGCAGCTTGGAGGGACGGAATATCTACAATGAGCAGTTCTTC. Amino acid sequence: CASSLEGRNIYNEQFF.

This clone was counted a single time. The rearrangement uses TRBV29-1 and TRBJ2-3; possibly TRBD1 for D (6 bases). Germline V gene sequence: CDR1 SQVTM, CDR2 ANQGSEA. The CDR3 runs 12 residues. The V end lost 3 bases, the J end lost 6 bases, and 10 bases lay between the germline ends. The CDR3 protein is CSVDRGGDTQYF. For the CDR3, the DNA is TGCAGCGTTGACAGGGGTGGGGATACGCAGTATTTT.

This chain links TRBV5-5 with TRBJ2-1; 11 bases are a match to TRBD2. Per the germline V gene, CDR1 is SGHKS and CDR2 is YYEKEE (reference sequence). The CDR3 totals 15 residues. Trimming took 3 bases from V and 3 from J; bases not matched to a gene: 2. The CDR3 here is CASSSGLAVYNEQFF. CDR3 coding DNA: TGTGCCAGCAGCTCGGGACTAGCGGTCTACAATGAGCAGTTCTTC.

The genes are TRBV6-1 and TRBJ1-5; no clear D. The CDR3 sequence is 13 residues long. Deletions cut 0 bases from V and 7 bases from J, with 7 bases between. Germline V gene sequence: CDR1 MNHNS, CDR2 SASEGT. The CDR3 region has the DNA TGTGCCAGCAGTGAAGCGGCTCACCAGCCCCAGCATTTT. It codes for CASSEAAHQPQHF.